The T cell receptor beta chain described here comes from a study of tumor-infiltrating lymphocytes in primary liver carcinoma. Background on the study: Measuring about 4 to 10 cm across, the tumors were staged as T1-T3 N0M0. Study-wide findings and caveats: Tumors significantly exceeded blood in top-250-clone fraction (p = 0.039). In tumor-adjacent and tumor-blood pairs, overlap was lower than in tumor region pairs.

Total RNA amounting to roughly 480 ng was the source from which TCR beta cDNA was made with a constant-region primer. Employing slightly modified ARM-PCR, three nested multiplex PCR rounds were run, and these gave rise to the TCR beta libraries. For 10 cycles apiece, the opening two PCR rounds ran with TRBV1-TRBV30 forward primers and a C-beta reverse primer. MiXCR, run by TCRdb on the multiplex PCR reads, gives a single entry per CDR3 protein. The sample yields over 250,000 distinct CDR3 sequences, around three fifths seen once. It was unsorted whole blood that yielded blood RNA, and germline DNA was also extracted. Donors were untreated and chronically infected with HBV. CDR1 and CDR2 from the germline V gene are SGHNT and YYREEE (reference sequence). The CDR3 is 14 amino acids. As for this clonotype: What it recognizes is unknown. Germline and junction disagree at one end, which may indicate a read error.

This TCR was sampled from a woman in her thirties with primary liver carcinoma and hepatitis B virus infection. The chain joins TRBV5-4 to TRBJ1-2; 8 bases fit TRBD1. The sequenced sample was peripheral blood. The CDR3 sequence is CASSLGQGNYSYTF. DNA for the CDR3: TGTGCCAGCAGCTTGGGACAGGGGAACTATAGCTACACCTTC.